This T cell receptor (beta chain) was found in a study of blood T cell repertoires in COVID-19. Generated by immunoSEQ multiplex PCR, the TCRdb table keeps only in-frame clones and is missing some. The data show roughly 150,000 clones, roughly 80% seen once. Trimming took 6 bases from V and 7 from J; bases not matched to a gene: 6. CDR3 length equals 12 residues. Germline V gives CDR1 MNHEY, CDR2 SVGEGT. Sequences were obtained from peripheral blood. The rearrangement uses TRBV6-2 or TRBV6-3 and TRBJ2-7; 7 nucleotides match TRBD2. This clonotype was obtained from a man between 70 and 80 years old with active or convalescent COVID-19. CDR3 amino acids: CASSLWGGEQYF. CDR3 DNA: TGTGCCAGCAGCCTATGGGGGGGTGAGCAGTACTTC.